This TCR beta chain originates from a study of T cells in localized non-small cell lung cancer (dated by TCRdb to 2020 to 2022). Describing the broader study: Comparing tumors with uninvolved tumor-adjacent lungs, the study looked at the T cell repertoires of hundreds of patients with early-stage NSCLC. The cohort was made up of 200 to 250 treatment-naive NSCLC patients whose localized lung tumors had been resected. NSCLC patients had a mean age of around 70 years, and around 140 were male and over 85 female.

There are 16 amino acids in the CDR3, from cysteine to phenylalanine inclusive. Just CDR3 DNA is preserved here, 48 bases in frame from base 1. CDR1 MRHNA and CDR2 SNTAGT were looked up in the germline V gene. From V the trimming removes 4 bases and from J it removes 6 bases, while the gene matches leave 9 bases of the junction unaccounted for. A word on this clone: Its antigen remains unidentified. There are no base qualities to consult, and no much larger clone falls within one base.

TCR beta CDR3 regions were sequenced from DNA using the immunoSEQ Assay. On the study's bioinformatics: T cell density was computed as TCR beta template counts normalized to usable DNA estimated by amplifying housekeeping genes. Richness was estimated with the preseqR package, extrapolating to 400,000 templates for PBMC samples and 120,000 templates for tissue samples. Clonality was calculated as one minus Pielou's evenness. To identify tissue-enriched TCRs, differential abundance testing was run on productive amino-acid clonotypes with a minimum total count of 5 and an alpha of 0.1. The Jaccard Index and the Morisita Overlap Index were used to measure how much the repertoires overlapped between compartments. GLIPH grouped TCR beta CDR3s together with public tetramer-defined viral CDR3s, and a viral motif had to include at least three viral sequences and show V-gene enrichment. TCRdb limited this immuneACCESS table to in-frame rearrangements with V and J called. A share of clones is missing; checked studies link under half to unresolved V genes, and the rest is unexplained. V and J calls and clone size come straight from that table; D and trimming were deduced from the DNA. The sample data list under 65,000 clones, and around four fifths of these were observed just once. The top ten clonotypes cover 15% to 20% of the sample.

At diagnosis, peripheral blood, uninvolved tumor-adjacent lung and tumor were collected and stored as a combination of fresh-frozen and FFPE material. For TCR repertoire profiling, blood samples were analyzed as peripheral blood mononuclear cells. What the study reported, not specific to this receptor: Uninvolved tumor-adjacent lung showed the highest T cell clonality, higher than tumor, which suggests more focused antigenic responses in the uninvolved tumor-adjacent lung. A median of roughly 60 of the top 100 tumor clones were detected in paired uninvolved adjacent lung, and 25 to 35 of these tumor clones were also found among the top 100 clones of the paired uninvolved adjacent lung. Because the study design was exploratory, TCR variables were selected using unadjusted p-values without false-discovery rate correction. Because multi-region sequencing of the tumors was not done, intratumor heterogeneity could not be ruled out. Longer overall survival was associated with higher T cell density in blood, whereas shorter survival was associated with higher clonality in adjacent lung.

Sequencing was performed on peripheral blood, taken before any cancer treatment. The receptor was derived from a female donor over 55 with stage II squamous cell lung carcinoma. The V and J genes are TRBV6-4 and TRBJ2-2; 9 bases in between match TRBD1. The DNA reads as follows: TGTGCCAGCAGTGCTCGGGACAGGGCCGGTGCCGGGGAGCTGTTTTTT. Protein translation: CASSARDRAGAGELFF.